This paragraph reports one TCR beta chain. Using immunoSEQ multiplex PCR, the repertoire was profiled, and TCRdb retains in-frame clones only, with some absent. Altogether 40,000 or so clones are present, just over 90% being singletons, with the ten largest covering around 1.2%. This record comes from a study of T cell changes during pregnancy in multiple sclerosis. CDR1 and CDR2 from the germline V gene are SNHLY and FYNNEI. The CDR3 totals 11 residues. V lost 3 bases to trimming and J lost 11 bases, with 7 bases between them. The V and J genes are TRBV2 and TRBJ1-4, with D tentatively TRBD1 (5 bases). This material consisted of peripheral blood, taken before pregnancy. The clonotype comes from a female donor with multiple sclerosis, enrolled in a pregnancy study. The chain's CDR3 is CASSEAGKLFF. CDR3 nucleotides: TGTGCCAGCAGTGAGGCAGGGAAACTGTTTTTT.